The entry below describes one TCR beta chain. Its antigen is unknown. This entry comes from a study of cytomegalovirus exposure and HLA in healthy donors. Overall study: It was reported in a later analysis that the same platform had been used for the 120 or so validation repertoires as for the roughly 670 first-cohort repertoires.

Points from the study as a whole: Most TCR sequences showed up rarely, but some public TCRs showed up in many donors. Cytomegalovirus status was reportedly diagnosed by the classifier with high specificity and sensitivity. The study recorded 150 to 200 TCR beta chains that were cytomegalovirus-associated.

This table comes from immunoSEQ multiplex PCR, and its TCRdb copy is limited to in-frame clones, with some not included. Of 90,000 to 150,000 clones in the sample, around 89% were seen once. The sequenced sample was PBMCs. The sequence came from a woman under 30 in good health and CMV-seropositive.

The CDR3 region is CASSLGGVADTEAFF. The CDR3 DNA sequence: TGTGCCAGCAGCCTAGGCGGGGTGGCGGACACTGAAGCTTTCTTT. This sequence joins TRBV7-9 and TRBJ1-1; D is ambiguous. The CDR3 is 15 residues long. V was clipped by 5 bases and J by 3 bases, with 16 bases between them. Germline values: CDR1 SEHNR, CDR2 FQNEAQ (reference sequence).